This TCR beta chain was recorded in a study of CD8+ T cells in alopecia areata. As for the study in general: In an open-label trial, patients got 5 to 10 mg tofacitinib twice daily. Percentage of affected scalp area was the basis on which treated patients' severity was scored.

Unmatched junction bases numbered 3, after V lost 5 bases and J lost 2 bases. The CDR3 is 14 amino acids. The germline V gene encodes CDR1 MNHNY and CDR2 SVGAGI (reference sequence). RNA, once extracted, was reverse transcribed into cDNA for use as the sequencing template. Method: immunoSEQ multiplex PCR; TCRdb's copy keeps in-frame clones and lacks some. Of around 190,000 clones in the sample, around 56% were seen once. Noted treatment: oral pan-JAK inhibitor, 5-10 mg twice daily. It was from PBMCs that CD4+ and CD8+ T cells were sorted. This chain joins TRBV6-6 and TRBJ2-7, with TRBD1 matching 10 bases. This receptor was identified in a human donor with alopecia areata. The sequences come from CD4+ T cells sorted from blood, collected at week 4, from a patient treated with tofacitinib. This chain's CDR3 is CASSTGTGAYEQYF. The DNA of the CDR3 is TGTGCCAGCAGTACCGGGACAGGGGCCTACGAGCAGTACTTC.